The 27 T cell receptor beta chains given below trace back to one sample, sequenced in a study of early stage breast cancer tumors. Profiled with immunoSEQ multiplex PCR; TCRdb holds only in-frame clones, not every one. The sample records 45,000 to 65,000 clones, around 78% being singletons. Sequencing used blood. Receptors originate from a person in their 40s with breast cancer.

V usage is TRBV10-3 and J usage is TRBJ1-4; D is possibly TRBD1 (5 bases). The CDR3 totals 13 residues. Per the germline V gene, CDR1 is ENHRY and CDR2 is SYGVKD. Trimming stripped 3 bases from V and 3 bases from J, with 5 bases between. Written as DNA, the CDR3 is TGTGCCATCAGTGAAGGGGCTAATGAAAAACTGTTTTTT. As protein: CAISEGANEKLFF.

The rearrangement joins TRBV7-9 to TRBJ2-1; TRBD2 matches 7 bases. The CDR3 has 18 amino acids. In germline, CDR1 is SEHNR, CDR2 FQNEAQ (reference sequence). Unmatched junction bases numbered 13, after V lost 2 bases and J lost 3 bases. The DNA of the CDR3 is TGTGCCAGCAGCTTAAAAGCTAGCGGCCGCTCCAACTACAATGAGCAGTTCTTC. It encodes CASSLKASGRSNYNEQFF.

This sequence joins TRBV5-1 and TRBJ2-3; 9 bases line up with TRBD2. This CDR3 has 15 amino acids. Looked up from germline, CDR1 is SGHRS and CDR2 is YFSETQ. V lost 1 base and J lost 3; bases outside the gene matches: 3. The DNA of the CDR3 is TGCGCCAGCAGCTTGAAAGCGGGAGGAACAGATACGCAGTATTTT. It translates to CASSLKAGGTDTQYF.

The V gene is TRBV5-6, the J gene TRBJ2-7; D gene uncertain. CDR1 and CDR2 from the germline V gene are SGHDT and YYEEEE. This CDR3 region has 15 residues. Between the trimmed V and J ends, which lost 3 bases and 0 bases, there was a span of 13 bases. CDR3 sequence reads: CASSSRRPFSYEQYF. CDR3 in DNA: TGTGCCAGCAGCTCCCGGAGACCCTTCTCCTACGAGCAGTACTTC. The full variable domain, in which reference TRBV5-6 and TRBJ2-7 provide the parts outside the CDR3, is DAGVTQSPTHLIKTRGQQVTLRCSPKSGHDTVSWYQQALGQGPQFIFQYYEEEERQRGNFPDRFSGHQFPNYSSELNVNALLLGDSALYLCASSSRRPFSYEQYFGPGTRLTVT.

CDR3: CASSSSSGSYNEQFF. The CDR3 nucleotides are TGTGCCAGCAGTTCTTCTAGCGGTTCCTACAATGAGCAGTTCTTC. V gene TRBV6-5 combines with J gene TRBJ2-1; TRBD2 aligns across 7 bases. Trimming at V came to 4 bases and at J to 1 base, leaving 4 bases not matched to a gene. Looked up from germline, CDR1 is MNHEY and CDR2 is SVGAGI. The CDR3 sequence is 15 residues long.

The chain uses TRBV19 and TRBJ1-3, with 7 bases fitting TRBD1. The CDR3 has 13 amino acids. Unmatched junction bases numbered 6, after V lost 4 bases and J lost 9 bases. Germline loops: CDR1 LNHDA, CDR2 SQIVND (reference sequence). The CDR3 loop is CASSTDRVGTIYF. CDR3 bases: TGTGCCAGTAGTACCGACAGGGTGGGCACCATATATTTT.

This clone was observed at least ten times. The rearrangement joins TRBV7-6 to TRBJ1-3, with 9 bases matching TRBD1. In germline, CDR1 is SGHVS, CDR2 FNYEAQ. This CDR3 region has 16 residues. V gave up 3 bases and J gave up 1 base; unmatched junction bases: 4. CDR3 region: CASSFYDRGSGNTIYF. The CDR3 coding sequence is TGTGCCAGCAGCTTTTATGACAGGGGGTCTGGAAACACCATATATTTT.

This chain uses TRBV18 with TRBJ2-5; no clear D. From germline, CDR1 is KGHSH and CDR2 LQKENI. This CDR3 region has 14 residues. The V end lost 2 bases, the J end lost 5 bases, and 12 bases lay between the germline ends. The CDR3 loop reads CASSPLTNRETQYF. Here the CDR3 DNA reads TGTGCCAGCTCACCATTAACTAATCGGGAGACCCAGTACTTC.

The chain couples TRBV4-2 to TRBJ2-7; 7 positions agree with TRBD2. V was pared by 1 base and J by 5 bases, with 17 bases of the junction left unmatched. This CDR3 contains 18 residues. Germline V gene sequence: CDR1 LGHNA, CDR2 YNFKEQ. The CDR3 sequence: CASSQGSGGVGGPHEQYF. The CDR3 coding sequence is TGTGCCAGCAGCCAAGGTTCTGGTGGGGTGGGAGGGCCTCACGAGCAGTACTTC.

The rearrangement links TRBV25-1 to TRBJ2-7, with 10 bases identical to TRBD1. CDR1 MGHDK and CDR2 SYGVNS come from the germline V gene. The junction had 14 bases not matched to a gene; V was cut back by 6 bases and J by 3 bases. This CDR3 is built from 17 residues. The CDR3 sequence: CASSRGEAGQGIYEQYF. In nucleotides, the CDR3 is TGTGCCAGCAGCAGGGGTGAAGCGGGACAGGGGATCTACGAGCAGTACTTC.

This chain joins TRBV5-1 and TRBJ2-3; D gene unclear. V lost 3 bases to trimming and J lost 4 bases, with 12 bases between them. The germline CDR1 and CDR2 sequences are SGHRS and YFSETQ. This CDR3 comprises 14 residues. This CDR3 is CASSSLPNPDTQYF. In nucleotides, the CDR3 is TGCGCCAGCAGCTCCCTACCTAATCCAGATACGCAGTATTTT.

CDR3 nucleotide sequence: TGTGCCAGCAGCTTCGGGGGGATGAACACCGGGGAGCTGTTTTTT. As protein: CASSFGGMNTGELFF. The chain has TRBV11-3 and TRBJ2-2; 7 bases line up with TRBD2. V was clipped by 3 bases and J by 1 base; unmatched bases: 2. Germline values: CDR1 SGHNT, CDR2 YENEEA. The CDR3 spans 15 residues.

V and J are TRBV11-1 and TRBJ2-5; 9 bases fit TRBD1. The V and J ends lost 5 bases and 1 base, in that order; junction bases with no gene match: 2. The germline CDR1 and CDR2 sequences are SGHAT and FQDESV (reference sequence). The CDR3 runs to 14 residues. CDR3 residues: CASSLQGAQETQYF. In DNA, the CDR3 is TGTGCCAGCAGCCTACAGGGGGCCCAAGAGACCCAGTACTTC.

This clone appeared once. The chain couples TRBV7-9 to TRBJ2-1, with 8 bases lining up with TRBD2. The CDR3 spans 15 residues. CDR1 and CDR2 from the germline V gene are SEHNR and FQNEAQ (reference sequence). J was trimmed by 4 bases and V by 2 bases; bases with no gene match: 4. Written as DNA, the CDR3 is TGTGCCAGCAGCTTACAGACTAGCGCTTACAATGAGCAGTTCTTC. This encodes CASSLQTSAYNEQFF.

The chain recombines TRBV5-1 with TRBJ2-1; tentative D call: TRBD1 (5 bases). The CDR3 covers 13 residues. Trimming pared 2 bases from V and 7 bases from J, leaving 10 bases between. In germline, CDR1 is SGHRS, CDR2 YFSETQ. As DNA, the CDR3 is TGCGCCAGCAGCTTTCTAGGGGAAAATGAGCAGTTCTTC. Its translation is CASSFLGENEQFF.

The V and J genes are TRBV10-3 and TRBJ2-1; 9 positions match TRBD1. Unmatched junction bases numbered 15, after V lost 0 bases and J lost 9 bases. The CDR3 is made up of 18 amino acids. Germline V gene lookup returns CDR1 ENHRY and CDR2 SYGVKD. The CDR3 loop reads CAISESSGGGTGFFEQFF. DNA for the CDR3: TGTGCCATCAGTGAGTCGTCCGGTGGGGGGACAGGGTTTTTTGAGCAGTTCTTC.

The rearrangement uses TRBV7-2 and TRBJ2-1; D is possibly TRBD2 (6 bases). The CDR3 extends over 12 amino acids. Germline values: CDR1 SGHTA, CDR2 FQGNSA. The ends were cut back, 6 bases at V and 10 bases at J, with 13 bases in the middle. In DNA form, the CDR3 reads TGTGCCAGCAGGTCTAGCGTTCGGGAGCAGTTCTTC. Translated, it gives CASRSSVREQFF. Supplemented by reference TRBV7-2 and TRBJ2-1, the full variable domain reads GAGVSQSPSNKVTEKGKDVELRCDPISGHTALYWYRQSLGQGLEFLIYFQGNSAPDKSGLPSDRFSAERTGGSVSTLTIQRTQQEDSAVYLCASRSSVREQFFGPGTRLTVL.

The chain combines TRBV19 with TRBJ1-5; D remains ambiguous. This CDR3 spans 16 amino acids. The germline gives CDR1 LNHDA, CDR2 SQIVND (reference sequence). The V and J ends lost 6 bases and 9 bases respectively, with 24 bases between them. The CDR3 bases are TGTGCCAGTAGCCAAACACCGGCGGGTGGTTTTAGGCCCCAGCATTTT. Translation gives CASSQTPAGGFRPQHF.

This clone showed up just a few times. The J gene is TRBJ1-2, the V gene TRBV30; TRBD1 might be the D (6 bases). There are 12 residues in the CDR3. V was cut by 4 bases and J by 8 bases, with 14 bases left in between. CDR1 is GTSNPN and CDR2 is SVGIG in the germline V gene (reference sequence). In DNA form, the CDR3 reads TGTGCCTGGACGGCAGGGGCCTTCGGCTACACCTTC. Translation: CAWTAGAFGYTF.

CDR3 nucleotide sequence: TGTGCCAGCAGTTACGCCTACGGGGATACGCAGTATTTT. Its protein product is CASSYAYGDTQYF. The chain couples TRBV6-5 to TRBJ2-3; no firm D call. CDR3 length: 13 residues. Deletions cut 2 bases from V and 6 bases from J, with 9 bases between. Germline CDR1 MNHEY, CDR2 SVGAGI.

The chain combines TRBV6-1 with TRBJ2-2, with D possibly matching TRBD2 (6 bases). Germline loops: CDR1 MNHNS, CDR2 SASEGT. With 5 bases removed from V and 4 bases from J, the gap between germline ends came to 14 bases. The CDR3 runs to 15 residues. Here the CDR3 reads CASSPDGGGTGELFF. The CDR3 region has the DNA TGTGCCAGCAGTCCGGACGGGGGTGGCACCGGGGAGCTGTTTTTT.

The table lists this clone with a few counts. The rearrangement uses TRBV6-5 and TRBJ2-1; 7 bases fit TRBD2. The CDR3 spans 14 residues. J gave up 5 bases and V 5 bases, and 6 bases lay outside the gene matches. CDR1 and CDR2 (germline): MNHEY, SVGAGI. CDR3 nucleotides: TGTGCCAGCAGTCCTGGGACTACCCACAATGAGCAGTTCTTC. Translated: CASSPGTTHNEQFF.

The chain recombines TRBV19 with TRBJ1-5; the match to TRBD1 covers 7 bases. The germline V gene encodes CDR1 LNHDA and CDR2 SQIVND (reference sequence). The ends lost 5 bases at V and 0 bases at J; junction bases unmatched: 7. The CDR3 extends over 16 amino acids. DNA of the CDR3: TGTGCCAGTAGTGAGCGACAGGGTTATAGCAATCAGCCCCAGCATTTT. Its translation: CASSERQGYSNQPQHF.

V gene TRBV2 combines with J gene TRBJ2-4, with 12 bases that match TRBD1. CDR3 size: 15 residues. Trimming took 3 bases from V and 8 from J; bases not matched to a gene: 5. Per germline, CDR1 SNHLY and CDR2 FYNNEI. Here the CDR3 DNA reads TGTGCCAGCAGTGAGGGGGGACAGGGGGCTGACATTCAGTACTTC. Its translation is CASSEGGQGADIQYF. Combining the CDR3 with reference TRBV2 and TRBJ2-4 gives the whole variable domain EPEVTQTPSHQVTQMGQEVILRCVPISNHLYFYWYRQILGQKVEFLVSFYNNEISEKSEIFDDQFSVERPDGSNFTLKIRSTKLEDSAMYFCASSEGGQGADIQYFGAGTRLSVL.

V gene TRBV15 combines with J gene TRBJ1-4; D remains unclear. This CDR3 contains 14 residues. The V end lost 0 bases, the J end lost 7 bases, and 9 bases lay between the germline ends. Germline V gene data show CDR1 as LNHNV and CDR2 as YYDKDF (reference sequence). The CDR3 loop reads CATSRDQGSEKLFF. DNA for the CDR3: TGTGCCACCAGCAGAGATCAAGGGAGTGAAAAACTGTTTTTT.

The CDR3 loop reads CASSGGDYGYTF. The CDR3 region has the DNA TGTGCCAGCTCAGGTGGCGACTATGGCTACACCTTC. The chain is built from TRBV18 and TRBJ1-2; D not resolved. The V gene's germline CDR1 is KGHSH and CDR2 LQKENI. Deletions cut 5 bases from V and 3 bases from J, with 7 bases between. The CDR3 consists of 12 residues.

The table lists this clone with a few counts. V and J are TRBV18 and TRBJ1-1, with D hard to call. The CDR3 is 14 residues long. Germline loops: CDR1 KGHSH, CDR2 LQKENI. Trimming shortened V by 2 bases and J by 1 base, and 8 bases separated the two germline ends. The CDR3 DNA reads as TGTGCCAGCTCACCAGGACTGGGGAACACTGAAGCTTTCTTT. It is translated as CASSPGLGNTEAFF.